This TCR beta chain was documented in a study of T cell clones after liver transplantation. About the research overall: TCRbeta sequencing after a pre-transplant mixed lymphocyte reaction identified graft-donor-reactive clones, later tracked in post-transplant blood.

The CDR3 is 18 amino acids. Germline trimming cut 5 bases from V and 5 bases from J; bases unmatched to any gene: 15. Germline V gene sequence: CDR1 SEHNR, CDR2 FQNEAQ (reference sequence). Sequencing used immunoSEQ multiplex PCR; TCRdb keeps in-frame clones, though not all of them. The sample carries about 33,000 clones, approximately 96% recorded once. This receptor was obtained from a human patient who received a liver transplant. The graft donor may have given rise to some T cells. V gene TRBV7-9 combines with J gene TRBJ2-6; 7 nucleotides line up with TRBD1. The sequenced sample was CD8+ T cells from blood, obtained 12 months after liver transplant. CDR3 in amino acids: CASSSSYRGPSWANVLTF. CDR3 in DNA: TGTGCCAGCAGCAGCAGTTACAGGGGACCTTCTTGGGCCAACGTCCTGACTTTC.